These T cell receptor beta chains were read from a single sample in a study of blood T cell repertoires in COVID-19. Sequenced by immunoSEQ multiplex PCR; TCRdb stores in-frame clones only, minus some. This sample has approximately 68,000 clones, with about 81% found just once. The specimen sequenced was peripheral blood. These receptors came from a human donor in a cohort sampled during active COVID-19. Each CDR3 is given with its conserved first and last residue. A D gene is named only where the DNA matches it firmly. A row's size may be missing; if present it is once, few, many or a size class.

V gene	CDR3 length	D gene	J gene	clone size	CDR3 DNA	CDR3 protein
TRBV2	16	TRBD1	TRBJ2-1	-	TGTGCCAGCATGCGACAGGGGGCGGAGGTTCGCAATGAGCAGTTCTTC	CASMRQGAEVRNEQFF
TRBV13	17	TRBD1	TRBJ1-6	-	TGTGCCAGCAGCCCGGACAGGGGGGAATCCTATAATTCACCCCTCCACTTT	CASSPDRGESYNSPLHF
TRBV11-2	15	-	TRBJ2-7	few	TGTGCCAGCAGCCTAGACCAAAAGAGCTCCTACGAGCAGTACTTC	CASSLDQKSSYEQYF
TRBV28	13	TRBD1	TRBJ2-7	-	TGTGCCAGCACGAACAGGGGGCCTTACGAGCAGTACTTC	CASTNRGPYEQYF
TRBV9	17	TRBD1	TRBJ1-1	-	TGTGCCAGCAGCCCGGGACAGCTAAAAGGGCTGAACACTGAAGCTTTCTTT	CASSPGQLKGLNTEAFF
TRBV27	14	-	TRBJ1-1	-	TGTGCCAGCAGTTGGGGCCCGCGGAACACTGAAGCTTTCTTT	CASSWGPRNTEAFF
TRBV24-1	15	TRBD2	TRBJ2-1	-	TGTGCCACCAGTGATTTTACGGGGGGAGTCAGTGAGCAGTTCTTC	CATSDFTGGVSEQFF
TRBV18	14	-	TRBJ2-7	-	TGTGCCAGCTCATCGGGACATAGCACCTACGAGCAGTACTTC	CASSSGHSTYEQYF
TRBV28	16	TRBD1	TRBJ1-3	-	TGTGCCAGCAGCCCCGGGACAGTCTCCTCTGGAAACACCATATATTTT	CASSPGTVSSGNTIYF
TRBV28	16	TRBD1	TRBJ1-1	many	TGTGCCAGCAGTGACTTGGACAGGGGACAGGACACTGAAGCTTTCTTT	CASSDLDRGQDTEAFF
TRBV19	13	-	TRBJ2-7	-	TGTGCCAGTAGTATAGGGGACACCTACGAGCAGTACTTC	CASSIGDTYEQYF
TRBV9	16	-	TRBJ2-2	-	TGTGCCAGCAGCGTAGGTTGGCAGGCGGGGTCCGGGGAGCTGTTTTTT	CASSVGWQAGSGELFF
TRBV2	14	TRBD2	TRBJ2-1	-	TGTGCCAGCAGCTACGGGACTAGCGGCTATGAGCAGTTCTTC	CASSYGTSGYEQFF
TRBV24-1	15	TRBD2	TRBJ2-3	-	TGTGCCGTTGGACTAGCGGGAGACAGCACAGATACGCAGTATTTT	CAVGLAGDSTDTQYF
TRBV30	19	TRBD2	TRBJ2-7	-	TGTGCCTGGAGTACGACCACCGGGACTAAATCCCACCGAATCGACGAGCAGTACTTC	CAWSTTTGTKSHRIDEQYF
TRBV11-2	15	TRBD2	TRBJ2-1	few	TGTGCCAGCAGCTTAGCGGGGGGTTCCTACAATGAGCAGTTCTTC	CASSLAGGSYNEQFF
TRBV5-6	12	TRBD1	TRBJ1-1	-	TGTGCCAGCAGTGCAGGGGGGACTGAAGCTTTCTTT	CASSAGGTEAFF
TRBV10-2	14	TRBD1	TRBJ2-7	-	TGCGCCAGCAGGCCCGGGACAGGAGGGTACGAGCAGTACTTC	CASRPGTGGYEQYF
TRBV4-1	13	-	TRBJ2-1	-	TGCGCCAGCAGCCCGCAAAGCCAGGGACTCCAGTTCTTC	CASSPQSQGLQFF
TRBV18	14	-	TRBJ1-2	-	TGTGCCAGCTCACCACGTGGCCAGAATTATGGCTACACCTTC	CASSPRGQNYGYTF
TRBV4-3	18	TRBD2	TRBJ2-1	-	TGCGCCAGCAGCCAAGATGGGTCCTCGGGAGGGCCCCACAATGAGCAGTTCTTC	CASSQDGSSGGPHNEQFF
TRBV28	12	-	TRBJ2-3	few	TGTGCCAGCAGTTTCGAACTCGATACGCAGTATTTT	CASSFELDTQYF
TRBV4-1	14	-	TRBJ2-4	-	TGCGCCAGCGGGGACCAACGCGCGGGGAACATTCAGTACTTC	CASGDQRAGNIQYF
TRBV7-9	14	TRBD1	TRBJ2-7	few	TGTGCCAGCAGCTTTCAGGGGGCGCGGTACGAGCAGTACTTC	CASSFQGARYEQYF
TRBV27	15	TRBD2	TRBJ2-1	-	TGTGCCAGCAGGGTAGCGGGAGGCCCATACAATGAGCAGTTCTTC	CASRVAGGPYNEQFF
TRBV10-1	15	-	TRBJ2-5	-	TGCGCCAGCAGTGAGTCCGGGCGGGAAGGAGAGACCCAGTACTTC	CASSESGREGETQYF
TRBV5-1	13	-	TRBJ1-1	-	TGCGCCAGCAGCTGGAATCGGGACACTGAAGCTTTCTTT	CASSWNRDTEAFF
TRBV19	16	TRBD1	TRBJ1-3	-	TGTGCCACAAACAGGGGAGGCCTCCTCTCTGGAAACACCATATATTTT	CATNRGGLLSGNTIYF
TRBV6-5	14	TRBD1	TRBJ1-1	-	TGTGCCAGCAGCCCCGGGACAGGAGGAACTGAAGCTTTCTTT	CASSPGTGGTEAFF
TRBV28	14	TRBD2	TRBJ2-5	-	TGTGCCAGCAGTCCCCGGACTAGCACGGAGACCCAGTACTTC	CASSPRTSTETQYF
TRBV5-1	15	TRBD2	TRBJ2-7	-	TGCGCCAGCAGCTTGCTAGCGGAAGACCCCTACGAGCAGTACTTC	CASSLLAEDPYEQYF
TRBV30	16	-	TRBJ2-3	-	TGTGCCTGGAGCCAATTTCGGGACTTACTCACAGATACGCAGTATTTT	CAWSQFRDLLTDTQYF
TRBV9	14	-	TRBJ2-7	-	TGTGCCAGCAGCCCCGACGGGATCTCCTACGAGCAGTACTTC	CASSPDGISYEQYF